This T cell receptor (beta chain) is from a study of blood T cell repertoires in COVID-19. After removal of 5 bases from V and 5 bases from J, the junction contained 14 bases not matched to a gene. CDR3 length equals 16 residues. Germline V CDR1 and CDR2: SGHVS, FQNEAQ. The repertoire was sequenced with immunoSEQ multiplex PCR; TCRdb's copy has only in-frame clones and lacks some. The repertoire holds 270,000 or so clones, about nine tenths seen once, with 0.95% to 1.5% in the top ten. The V gene is TRBV7-8, the J gene TRBJ2-7, with TRBD2 identical over 8 bases. The material sequenced was PBMCs or T cells enriched from blood (not recorded which). The receptor was derived from a woman in her 40s with acute COVID-19. The CDR3 coding sequence is TGTGCCAGCAGCCCGAGGGGGATAGCGGGGCCGGACGAGCAGTACGTC. Amino acid sequence: CASSPRGIAGPDEQYV.